This passage covers 22 T cell receptor beta chains from one sample sequenced in a study of OX40 agonist ivuxolimab in advanced cancers. Sequencing used immunoSEQ multiplex PCR; TCRdb keeps in-frame clones, though not all of them. The table includes roughly 76,000 clones, roughly 82% detected once. The specimen was CD4+ or CD8+ T cells sorted from blood, collected in a trial of the OX40 agonist ivuxolimab. The receptors originated from an adult with an advanced solid tumor such as melanoma, head and neck, liver or kidney cancer.

The CDR3 DNA follows: TGTGCCAGCAGCACCTACGGGGCAGGGGGGAATGAGCAGTTCTTC. This gives the protein CASSTYGAGGNEQFF. J is TRBJ2-1 and V is TRBV9, with D perhaps TRBD1 (7 bases). Germline V gene data show CDR1 as SGDLS and CDR2 as YYNGEE. This CDR3 spans 15 amino acids. The V end was cut by 4 bases, the J end by 7 bases, with 18 bases between.

The chain combines TRBV18 with TRBJ2-7; D tentatively fits TRBD1 or TRBD2 (5 bases each). Germline V CDR1 and CDR2: KGHSH, LQKENI. The CDR3 has 15 residues. The V end lost 2 bases, the J end lost 1 base, and 12 bases lay between the germline ends. The CDR3: CASSPSGTISYEQYF. The CDR3 region has the DNA TGTGCCAGCTCACCATCGGGGACCATATCCTACGAGCAGTACTTC.

V is TRBV27 and J is TRBJ1-1; D is unresolved. Germline CDR1 MNHEY, CDR2 SMNVEV (reference sequence). V lost 5 bases and J 2 bases, leaving 9 bases between the germline ends. This CDR3 contains 13 residues. The DNA of the CDR3 is TGTGCCAGCAGTCGTGTATCAAACACTGAAGCTTTCTTT. Its translation is CASSRVSNTEAFF.

V gene TRBV5-4 combines with J gene TRBJ2-1; D is undetermined. Germline V gives CDR1 SGHNT, CDR2 YYREEE (reference sequence). This CDR3 spans 13 amino acids. V lost 1 base and J 9 bases, leaving 11 bases between the germline ends. The CDR3 loop reads CASSLSTPGEQFF. In nucleotides, the CDR3 is TGTGCCAGCAGCTTGTCGACCCCTGGTGAGCAGTTCTTC.

DNA of the CDR3: TGTGCCAGTACTTCCGGACAGATCCGGGGTCAGCCCCAGCATTTT. Translated: CASTSGQIRGQPQHF. V usage is TRBV19 and J usage is TRBJ1-5, with a possible D match to TRBD1 (6 bases). The length of the CDR3 is 15 residues. Per the germline V gene, CDR1 is LNHDA and CDR2 is SQIVND (reference sequence). The V end was cut by 7 bases, the J end by 6 bases, with 19 bases between.

J is TRBJ1-1 and V is TRBV5-4, with 11 bases lining up with TRBD1. This CDR3 contains 14 residues. Germline CDR1 SGHNT, CDR2 YYREEE (reference sequence). The J segment lost 5 bases and the V segment lost 5 bases, leaving 5 bases of the junction unmatched. CDR3 residues: CASRRDRGWTEAFF. CDR3 nucleotides: TGTGCCAGCAGGCGGGACAGGGGGTGGACTGAAGCTTTCTTT.

CDR3: CAISESIRAQAYTEAFF. The CDR3 DNA is TGTGCCATCAGTGAGTCGATTCGGGCACAGGCGTACACTGAAGCTTTCTTT. This chain links TRBV10-3 with TRBJ1-1; weak D call: TRBD1 (5 bases). This CDR3 comprises 17 residues. V was shortened by 0 bases and J by 3 bases, with 17 bases between the two germline ends. CDR1 is ENHRY, CDR2 SYGVKD, per germline.

The V call is TRBV19, the J call TRBJ2-1; unclear D gene. The CDR3 is made up of 13 amino acids. The germline CDR1 and CDR2 sequences are LNHDA and SQIVND (reference sequence). Trimming pared 5 bases from V and 5 bases from J, leaving 10 bases between. For the CDR3, the DNA is TGTGCCAGTAGTCGACGGATGGACAATGAGCAGTTCTTC. This codes for CASSRRMDNEQFF.

The V and J genes are TRBV19 and TRBJ1-3; D perhaps matches TRBD1 (5 bases). Deletions cut 2 bases from V and 0 bases from J, with 14 bases between. The germline CDR1 and CDR2 sequences are LNHDA and SQIVND (reference sequence). CDR3 length: 17 amino acids. For the CDR3, the DNA is TGTGCCAGTAGTATAAGTGTCGGAGGGGCCTCTGGAAACACCATATATTTT. Amino acid sequence: CASSISVGGASGNTIYF.

J is TRBJ2-6 and V is TRBV5-1, with D perhaps matching TRBD2 (5 bases). Germline values: CDR1 SGHRS, CDR2 YFSETQ. This CDR3 spans 16 amino acids. V lost 1 base and J lost 3, with 11 bases in between. In nucleotides, the CDR3 is TGCGCCAGCAGCTTGACTTCCCGGGGTGGGGCCAACGTCCTGACTTTC. This codes for CASSLTSRGGANVLTF.

The chain couples TRBV4-3 to TRBJ2-7; D is ambiguous. V lost 1 base to trimming and J lost 2 bases, with 6 bases between them. Germline lookup yields CDR1 LGHNA and CDR2 YSLEER. This CDR3 is built from 13 residues. In nucleotides, the CDR3 is TGCGCCAGCAGCCAAGTATTAACCTACGAGCAGTACTTC. It translates to CASSQVLTYEQYF.

The gene calls are TRBV5-1 and TRBJ2-7, with TRBD1 identical over 8 bases. Per the germline V gene, CDR1 is SGHRS and CDR2 is YFSETQ. There are 14 residues in the CDR3. V was pared by 1 base and J by 2 bases, with 2 bases of the junction left unmatched. The CDR3 nucleotides are TGCGCCAGCAGCTTGAACAGGGGGACCTACGAGCAGTACTTC. Its translation is CASSLNRGTYEQYF.

The chain joins TRBV4-3 to TRBJ1-2; no firm D call. The V end lost 3 bases, the J end lost 0 bases, and 8 bases lay between the germline ends. CDR3 length: 14 amino acids. CDR1 is LGHNA and CDR2 is YSLEER in the germline V gene. CDR3 loop: CASSHPTPNYGYTF. DNA of the CDR3: TGCGCCAGCAGCCACCCGACACCTAACTATGGCTACACCTTC.

V and J are TRBV20-1 and TRBJ2-7; unclear D gene. This CDR3 is built from 11 residues. The germline V gene encodes CDR1 DFQATT and CDR2 SNEGSKA (reference sequence). V was shortened by 6 bases and J by 0 bases, with 6 bases between the two germline ends. DNA for the CDR3: TGCAGTGCCCCGGTCTCCTACGAGCAGTACTTC. This gives the protein CSAPVSYEQYF.

The sample holds a few counts of this clone. The chain employs TRBV6-6 and TRBJ2-1; 8 positions agree with TRBD2. The V segment lost 7 bases and the J segment 3 bases; nucleotides outside the gene matches: 5. The length of the CDR3 is 14 residues. Per germline, CDR1 MNHNY and CDR2 SVGAGI (reference sequence). CDR3 in DNA: TGTGCCAGCAATCCGGCGGGGGGCTACAATGAGCAGTTCTTC. Translating it yields CASNPAGGYNEQFF.

V gene TRBV9 combines with J gene TRBJ2-7; TRBD1 or TRBD2 may be the D gene (5 bases each). Trimming left V 0 bases short and J 4 bases short, with 14 bases between. This CDR3 is 15 amino acids long. Per the germline V gene, CDR1 is SGDLS and CDR2 is YYNGEE. CDR3: CASSVGGALPYEQYF. CDR3 nucleotide sequence: TGTGCCAGCAGCGTAGGAGGGGCGCTTCCGTACGAGCAGTACTTC.

V usage is TRBV27 and J usage is TRBJ2-7; the match to TRBD1 covers 8 bases. The germline V gene has CDR1 MNHEY and CDR2 SMNVEV (reference sequence). V trimming: 2 bases; J trimming: 2 bases; junction bases outside the gene matches: 8. CDR3 length: 16 residues. The DNA for the CDR3 is TGTGCCAGCAGTTTAAGAAGGACAGGGTCGGCCTACGAGCAGTACTTC. Translated: CASSLRRTGSAYEQYF.

The V call is TRBV5-1, the J call TRBJ1-2; 7 bases map to TRBD1. The trim removed 4 bases at V and 6 bases at J, leaving 9 bases unmatched. CDR3 length: 14 residues. In germline, CDR1 is SGHRS, CDR2 YFSETQ. The CDR3 DNA reads as TGCGCCAGCAGCCCTTACAGGGGAGGGGATGGCTACACCTTC. Translation: CASSPYRGGDGYTF.

This chain connects TRBV4-3 to TRBJ1-3; possibly TRBD1 for D (6 bases). The CDR3 is made up of 15 amino acids. Germline V gene lookup returns CDR1 LGHNA and CDR2 YSLEER. The V end was cut by 0 bases, the J end by 7 bases, with 13 bases between. CDR3 nucleotides: TGCGCCAGCAGCCAAGATTGGGGGGCTAGGAACACCATATATTTT. Translated: CASSQDWGARNTIYF.

The CDR3: CASSQQRSGNTIYF. CDR3 sequence (DNA): TGTGCCAGCAGCCAACAGCGCTCTGGAAACACCATATATTTT. The chain links TRBV6-6 to TRBJ1-3; D ambiguous. CDR3 length: 14 residues. Germline CDR1 and CDR2: MNHNY and SVGAGI (reference sequence). With 6 bases removed from V and 0 bases from J, the gap between germline ends came to 9 bases.

This sequence joins TRBV10-3 and TRBJ2-3, with no clear D. Trimming took 3 bases from V and 4 from J, leaving 11 bases between them. The CDR3 has 14 residues. From germline, CDR1 is ENHRY and CDR2 SYGVKD. CDR3 in amino acids: CAISEGPAPDTQYF. DNA for the CDR3: TGTGCCATCAGTGAAGGACCTGCCCCAGATACGCAGTATTTT.

V is TRBV19 and J is TRBJ2-3; TRBD1 might be the D (5 bases). Trimming took off 2 bases at V and 1 base at J, with 10 bases between the two ends. The CDR3 sequence is 15 residues long. Germline V gene sequence: CDR1 LNHDA, CDR2 SQIVND (reference sequence). The CDR3 loop is CASSINGAGTDTQYF. The CDR3 DNA reads as TGTGCCAGTAGTATAAATGGGGCGGGCACAGATACGCAGTATTTT.